This T cell receptor beta chain was identified during a study of T-cell memory formation after mild COVID-19. Study overall: TCR clusters were mostly donor specific. Points from the study as a whole: Largely, contracting CD4+ clones fell within CM and EM, and contracting CD8+ clones within EMRA.

Details on this clonotype: What it binds is not known.

TCRdb independently ran MiXCR on the 5' RACE reads; one entry per CDR3 protein. Of roughly 110,000 distinct CDR3 sequences listed, 17% are singletons. Germline CDR1 MGHRA, CDR2 YSYEKL. The germline V and J ends were trimmed by 5 bases and 7 bases, with 20 bases remaining between them. CDR3 length equals 15 residues. The rearrangement uses TRBV4-1 and TRBJ1-1; D uncertain. The clonotype comes from an adult woman who had mild COVID-19 (a few samples of this study predate the infection). Cell type and time point are not known. Specimen: PBMCs or a T cell subset sorted from them (not recorded which). The CDR3, as DNA: TGCGCCAGCAGCTCGTATGTTCTGGGAGAGTTTGAAGCTTTCTTT. This encodes CASSSYVLGEFEAFF.